The sequence of this T cell receptor (beta chain) was determined in a study of shared clonotypes between healthy human individuals. Overall study results and limits: The naive CD4 repertoires of a few donors were compared, and approximately 4.5% of clonotypes were shared.

This clone was picked up one time. Its antigen is not identified. Other DNA variants within this sample encode the same CDR3. Evenly divided among several immunoSEQ plates was the genomic DNA of each subset. Generated by immunoSEQ multiplex PCR, the TCRdb table keeps only in-frame clones and is missing some. Among millions of clones listed, approximately 95% were seen once. CD45RO-negative CD8 cells positively selected for CCR7 made up the naive population, which excluded terminally differentiated effector memory CD45RA+ cells. This clonotype was sampled from a man aged 18 to 35 in good health. The sample taken for sequencing was naive CD8+ T cells sorted from blood.

CDR3 amino acids: CASSFGTGVYEQYF. In DNA, the CDR3 is TGTGCCAGCAGCTTCGGTACAGGTGTCTACGAGCAGTACTTC. V and J are TRBV7-2 and TRBJ2-7, with D tentatively TRBD1 (5 bases). V lost 3 bases, J lost 3 bases, and 12 bases lay in between. The CDR3 runs 14 residues. The V gene's germline CDR1 is SGHTA and CDR2 FQGNSA.